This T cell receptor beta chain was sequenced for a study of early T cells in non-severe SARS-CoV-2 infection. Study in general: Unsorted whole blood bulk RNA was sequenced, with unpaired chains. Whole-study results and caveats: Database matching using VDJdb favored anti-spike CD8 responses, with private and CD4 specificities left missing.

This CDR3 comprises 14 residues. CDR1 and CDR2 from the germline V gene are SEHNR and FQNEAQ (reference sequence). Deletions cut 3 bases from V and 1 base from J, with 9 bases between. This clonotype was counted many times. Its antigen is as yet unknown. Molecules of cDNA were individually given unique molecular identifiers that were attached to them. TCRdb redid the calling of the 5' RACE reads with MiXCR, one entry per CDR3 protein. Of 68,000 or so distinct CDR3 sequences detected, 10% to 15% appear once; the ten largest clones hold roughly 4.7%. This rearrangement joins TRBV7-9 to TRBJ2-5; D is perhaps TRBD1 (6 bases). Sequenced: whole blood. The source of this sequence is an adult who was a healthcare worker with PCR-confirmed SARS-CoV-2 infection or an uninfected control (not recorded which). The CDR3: CASSFGGRQETQYF. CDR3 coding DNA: TGTGCCAGCAGCTTTGGGGGCCGCCAAGAGACCCAGTACTTC.